This T cell receptor beta chain was profiled in a study of blood T cell repertoires in COVID-19. As for the study in general: Both acute and convalescent COVID-19 samples were obtained from the United States, Italy and Spain. T cells, B-cell-depleted T cells, or PBMCs supplied cDNA or gDNA.

The authors' processing: For nucleated cells, counts were estimated from reference gene primer amplification. TCRdb keeps only in-frame clones here, not all; method: immunoSEQ multiplex PCR. From that table come the V and J calls and clone size; the DNA was used to work out D and trimming. Of 100,000 or so clones in the sample, roughly 72% were seen once. Germline V lookup: CDR1 SGHRS, CDR2 YFSETQ. Deletions cut 4 bases from V and 4 bases from J, with 13 bases between. The CDR3 consists of 14 residues. This chain links TRBV5-1 with TRBJ2-3, with a weak D call TRBD1 (6 bases). This TCR was recovered from a man aged 80 or over with acute or convalescent COVID-19. Sequencing was done on a sample of peripheral blood. CDR3 sequence reads: CASSHGTTSDTQYF. The CDR3 region has the DNA TGCGCCAGCAGCCACGGGACAACGTCAGATACGCAGTATTTT.